This T cell receptor beta chain stems from a study of blood T cell repertoires in COVID-19. Background on the study: The United States, Italy and Spain provided the acute and convalescent COVID-19 samples. Nucleic acid was either cDNA or gDNA, and it came from T cells, B-cell-depleted T cells, or PBMCs.

CDR3 length: 13 amino acids. CDR1 KGHSH and CDR2 LQKENI come from the germline V gene. V lost 2 bases and J 2 bases, leaving 6 bases between the germline ends. As regards this clone: Other nucleotide sequences from this sample produce the same CDR3.

In the authors' methods: Reference gene primer amplification yielded estimated nucleated cell counts. This table comes from immunoSEQ multiplex PCR, and its TCRdb copy is limited to in-frame clones, with some not included. The DNA was the basis for D and trimming; V, J and clone size are from that table. The table records about 220,000 clones, around 84% of them present only once. What was sequenced was peripheral blood. The receptor was isolated from a man aged 35-49 years who had recovered from COVID-19. The chain has TRBV18 and TRBJ1-2; D is uncertain. Here the CDR3 DNA reads TGTGCCAGCTCACCAACGGTCAACTATGGCTACACCTTC. It translates to CASSPTVNYGYTF. Drawing the rest from reference TRBV18 and TRBJ1-2, the complete variable domain is NAGVMQNPRHLVRRRGQEARLRCSPMKGHSHVYWYRQLPEEGLKFMVYLQKENIIDESGMPKERFSAEFPKEGPSILRIQQVVRGDSAAYFCASSPTVNYGYTFGSGTRLTVV.